This is a list of T cell receptor beta chains from one sample in a study of T cell responses to AZD1222 COVID-19 vaccine. The table came from immunoSEQ multiplex PCR; TCRdb's copy has only in-frame clones and leaves some out. The table includes over 95,000 clones, just over 90% detected once. The specimen was peripheral blood, collected 28 days after the second AZD1222 dose. All receptors come from an adult who received the AZD1222 COVID-19 vaccine. Both conserved end residues are part of each CDR3. The D gene is left open where the match is weak. Size is omitted from some rows. Given values are once, few, many or a class for expanded clones.

abundance: once; v_gene: TRBV2; d_gene: NA; j_gene: TRBJ2-1; CDR3nt: TGTGCCAGCAGTGTGCAAATGTCCTACAATGAGCAGTTCTTC; CDR3aa: CASSVQMSYNEQFF
abundance: medium-sized; v_gene: TRBV10-1; d_gene: NA; j_gene: TRBJ2-3; CDR3nt: TGCGCCAGCAGTGAGTCGTCGGACGGTTACACAGATACGCAGTATTTT; CDR3aa: CASSESSDGYTDTQYF
abundance: NA; v_gene: TRBV19; d_gene: NA; j_gene: TRBJ1-1; CDR3nt: TGTGCCAGTAGTATGAGCCAGGGGATTGAGGAAGCTTTCTTT; CDR3aa: CASSMSQGIEEAFF
abundance: NA; v_gene: TRBV19; d_gene: NA; j_gene: TRBJ1-1; CDR3nt: TGTGCCAGTAGTTTGGGCCCGGGGGAAGCTTTCTTT; CDR3aa: CASSLGPGEAFF
abundance: NA; v_gene: TRBV30; d_gene: NA; j_gene: TRBJ2-2; CDR3nt: TGTGCCTTTGGGGGGCTAGCGGATCACACCGGGGAGCTGTTTTTT; CDR3aa: CAFGGLADHTGELFF
abundance: few; v_gene: TRBV18; d_gene: NA; j_gene: TRBJ2-1; CDR3nt: TGTGCCAGCTCACCACCGCAGGTGAGTGAGCAGTTCTTC; CDR3aa: CASSPPQVSEQFF
abundance: NA; v_gene: TRBV28; d_gene: NA; j_gene: TRBJ2-4; CDR3nt: TGTGCCAGCAGTTTCGGGGGATCCAAAAACATTCAGTACTTC; CDR3aa: CASSFGGSKNIQYF
abundance: NA; v_gene: TRBV29-1; d_gene: NA; j_gene: TRBJ2-5; CDR3nt: TGCAGCGTTGAACTCGGGCAAGAGACCCAGTACTTC; CDR3aa: CSVELGQETQYF
abundance: NA; v_gene: TRBV6-6; d_gene: NA; j_gene: TRBJ1-2; CDR3nt: TGTGCCAGCAGTTACGTCGGTACGGGTGACTATGGCTACACCTTC; CDR3aa: CASSYVGTGDYGYTF
abundance: NA; v_gene: TRBV7-8; d_gene: TRBD1; j_gene: TRBJ2-3; CDR3nt: TGTGCCAGCGGTCAGACAGGGAAAACGGGCACAGATACGCAGTATTTT; CDR3aa: CASGQTGKTGTDTQYF
abundance: NA; v_gene: TRBV6-6; d_gene: NA; j_gene: TRBJ1-2; CDR3nt: TGTGCCAGCAGTTCCGAGACAGCAGAATATGGCTACACCTTC; CDR3aa: CASSSETAEYGYTF
abundance: NA; v_gene: TRBV19; d_gene: NA; j_gene: TRBJ1-5; CDR3nt: TGTGCCAGTAGTATGGGAGGGGCTCCAGAAAATCAGCCCCAGCATTTT; CDR3aa: CASSMGGAPENQPQHF
abundance: NA; v_gene: TRBV4-1; d_gene: NA; j_gene: TRBJ1-2; CDR3nt: TGCGCCAGCAGGTTCAGATCCCAGAGGGTTGGAACTAACTATGGCTACACCTTC; CDR3aa: CASRFRSQRVGTNYGYTF
abundance: NA; v_gene: TRBV3-1/TRBV3-2; d_gene: TRBD2; j_gene: TRBJ2-1; CDR3nt: TGTGCCAGCAGCCAAGCAGGCGGGAGGGCCGGCAATGAGCAGTTCTTC; CDR3aa: CASSQAGGRAGNEQFF
abundance: NA; v_gene: TRBV3-1/TRBV3-2; d_gene: TRBD2; j_gene: TRBJ2-4; CDR3nt: TGTGCCAGCAGCCAAGGGGAGGGCAAAAACATTCAGTACTTC; CDR3aa: CASSQGEGKNIQYF
abundance: NA; v_gene: TRBV6-5; d_gene: NA; j_gene: TRBJ2-5; CDR3nt: TGTGCCAGCAGTCAGGGGGAGACCCAGTACTTC; CDR3aa: CASSQGETQYF
abundance: NA; v_gene: TRBV6-6; d_gene: TRBD2; j_gene: TRBJ2-7; CDR3nt: TGTGCCAGCCATAGCGGGAGATGGGGCGAGCAGTACTTC; CDR3aa: CASHSGRWGEQYF
abundance: once; v_gene: TRBV19; d_gene: TRBD2; j_gene: TRBJ2-2; CDR3nt: TGTGCCAGTAGTATAACGGCGGGAGGACCCGGGGAGCTGTTTTTT; CDR3aa: CASSITAGGPGELFF
abundance: NA; v_gene: TRBV27; d_gene: NA; j_gene: TRBJ2-1; CDR3nt: TGTGCCAGCAGTGCCCGTAGGAGCTCCTACAATGAGCAGTTCTTC; CDR3aa: CASSARRSSYNEQFF
abundance: NA; v_gene: TRBV5-1; d_gene: NA; j_gene: TRBJ2-3; CDR3nt: TGCGCCAGCAGCCCCTGGACAGCGCCGGGAGATACGCAGTATTTT; CDR3aa: CASSPWTAPGDTQYF
abundance: NA; v_gene: TRBV10-3; d_gene: TRBD1; j_gene: TRBJ1-4; CDR3nt: TGTGCCACCAAGACAGGGGCCCAAACTGAAAAACTGTTTTTT; CDR3aa: CATKTGAQTEKLFF
abundance: NA; v_gene: TRBV10-1; d_gene: NA; j_gene: TRBJ2-2; CDR3nt: TGCGCCAGCATGGAGGACAACACGAACACCGGGGAGCTGTTTTTT; CDR3aa: CASMEDNTNTGELFF
abundance: NA; v_gene: TRBV11-3; d_gene: NA; j_gene: TRBJ2-1; CDR3nt: TGTGCCAGCAGCTCGATACAGGGTCGCAATGAGCAGTTCTTC; CDR3aa: CASSSIQGRNEQFF